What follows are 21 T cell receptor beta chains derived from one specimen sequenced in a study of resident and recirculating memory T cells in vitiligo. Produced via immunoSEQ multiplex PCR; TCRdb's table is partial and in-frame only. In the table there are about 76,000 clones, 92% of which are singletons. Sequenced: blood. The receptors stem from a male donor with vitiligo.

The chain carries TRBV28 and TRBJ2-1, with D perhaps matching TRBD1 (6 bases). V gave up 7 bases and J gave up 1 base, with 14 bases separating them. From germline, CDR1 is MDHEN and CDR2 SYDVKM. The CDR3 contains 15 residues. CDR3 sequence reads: CASNSQGRSYNEQFF. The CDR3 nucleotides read TGTGCCAGCAATTCACAGGGAAGGTCCTACAATGAGCAGTTCTTC.

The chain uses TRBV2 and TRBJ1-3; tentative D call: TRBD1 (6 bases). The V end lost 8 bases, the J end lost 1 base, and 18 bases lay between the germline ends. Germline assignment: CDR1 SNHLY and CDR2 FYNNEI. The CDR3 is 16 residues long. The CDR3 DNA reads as TGTGCCAGCGGCTCCGGGACACCTGTATCTGGAAACACCATATATTTT. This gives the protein CASGSGTPVSGNTIYF.

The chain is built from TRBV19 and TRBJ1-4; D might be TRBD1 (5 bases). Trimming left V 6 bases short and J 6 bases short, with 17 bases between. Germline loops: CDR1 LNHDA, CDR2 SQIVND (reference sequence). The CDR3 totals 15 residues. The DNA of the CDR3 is TGTGCCAGTAGGCGGCAGGGCAGACCCGATGAAAAACTGTTTTTT. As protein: CASRRQGRPDEKLFF.

The CDR3 here is CASSLRGNTEAFF. For the CDR3, the DNA is TGCGCCAGCAGCTTGAGGGGGAACACTGAAGCTTTCTTT. This chain links TRBV5-1 with TRBJ1-1, with a weak D call TRBD1 (5 bases). The CDR3 has 13 residues. In germline, CDR1 is SGHRS, CDR2 YFSETQ. The V end was cut by 1 base, the J end by 1 base, with 5 bases between.

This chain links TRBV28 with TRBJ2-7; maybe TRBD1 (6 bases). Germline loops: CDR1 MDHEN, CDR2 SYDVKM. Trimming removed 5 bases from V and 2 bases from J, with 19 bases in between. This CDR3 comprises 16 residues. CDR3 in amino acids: CASSTPKGDLTYEQYF. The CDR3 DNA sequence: TGTGCCAGCAGTACCCCCAAGGGGGACCTCACCTACGAGCAGTACTTC. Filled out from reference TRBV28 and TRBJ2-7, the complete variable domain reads DVKVTQSSRYLVKRTGEKVFLECVQDMDHENMFWYRQDPGLGLRLIYFSYDVKMKEKGDIPEGYSVSREKKERFSLILESASTNQTSMYLCASSTPKGDLTYEQYFGPGTRLTVT.

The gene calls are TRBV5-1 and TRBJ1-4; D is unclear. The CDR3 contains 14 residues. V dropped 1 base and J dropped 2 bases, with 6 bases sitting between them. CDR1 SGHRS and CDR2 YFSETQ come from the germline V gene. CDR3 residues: CASSLLATNEKLFF. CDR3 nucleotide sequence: TGCGCCAGCAGCTTGTTGGCTACTAATGAAAAACTGTTTTTT. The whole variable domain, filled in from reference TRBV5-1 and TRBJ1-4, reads KAGVTQTPRYLIKTRGQQVTLSCSPISGHRSVSWYQQTPGQGLQFLFEYFSETQRNKGNFPGRFSGRQFSNSRSEMNVSTLELGDSALYLCASSLLATNEKLFFGSGTQLSVL.

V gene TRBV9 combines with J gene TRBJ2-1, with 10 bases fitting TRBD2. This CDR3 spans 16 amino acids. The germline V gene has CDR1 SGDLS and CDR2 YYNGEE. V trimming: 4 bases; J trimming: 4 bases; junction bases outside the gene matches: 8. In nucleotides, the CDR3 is TGTGCCAGCAGCCTGACCGGGACTAGCGATTACAATGAGCAGTTCTTC. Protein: CASSLTGTSDYNEQFF.

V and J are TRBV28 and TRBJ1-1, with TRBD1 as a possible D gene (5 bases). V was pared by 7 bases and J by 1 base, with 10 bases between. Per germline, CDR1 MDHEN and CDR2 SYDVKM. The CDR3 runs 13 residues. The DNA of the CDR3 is TGTGCCAGCACCCTAGGACAGAACACTGAAGCTTTCTTT. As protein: CASTLGQNTEAFF.

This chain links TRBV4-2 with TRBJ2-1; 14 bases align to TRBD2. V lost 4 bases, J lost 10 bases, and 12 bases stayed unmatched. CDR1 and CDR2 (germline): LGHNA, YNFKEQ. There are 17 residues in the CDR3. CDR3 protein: CASSPNPGLAGEREQFF. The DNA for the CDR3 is TGTGCCAGCAGCCCCAACCCGGGACTAGCGGGAGAAAGAGAGCAGTTCTTC.

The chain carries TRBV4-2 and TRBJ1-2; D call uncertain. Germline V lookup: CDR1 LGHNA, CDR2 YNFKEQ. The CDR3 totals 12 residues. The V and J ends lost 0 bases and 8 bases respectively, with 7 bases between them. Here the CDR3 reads CASSQDIEGYTF. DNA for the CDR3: TGTGCCAGCAGCCAAGATATAGAGGGCTACACCTTC.

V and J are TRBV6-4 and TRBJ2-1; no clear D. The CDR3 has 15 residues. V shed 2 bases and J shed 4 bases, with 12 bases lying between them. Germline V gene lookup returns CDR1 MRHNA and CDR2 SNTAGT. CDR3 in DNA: TGTGCCAGCAGTGACGGAGCGACCGGTTACAATGAGCAGTTCTTC. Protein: CASSDGATGYNEQFF.

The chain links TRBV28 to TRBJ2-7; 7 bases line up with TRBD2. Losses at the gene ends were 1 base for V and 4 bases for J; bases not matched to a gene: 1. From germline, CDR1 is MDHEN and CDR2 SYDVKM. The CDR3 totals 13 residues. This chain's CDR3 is CASSLSGGYEQYF. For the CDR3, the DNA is TGTGCCAGCAGTTTATCGGGAGGATACGAGCAGTACTTC.

As DNA, the CDR3 is TGTGCCAGCAGTTTCCAGCAAATAGCCGGGCCTACTGGGAGAGGCTACACCTTC. It translates to CASSFQQIAGPTGRGYTF. V is TRBV28 and J is TRBJ1-2; D is undetermined. Germline V gives CDR1 MDHEN, CDR2 SYDVKM. Trimming pared 3 bases from V and 8 bases from J, leaving 28 bases between. The CDR3 runs to 18 residues.

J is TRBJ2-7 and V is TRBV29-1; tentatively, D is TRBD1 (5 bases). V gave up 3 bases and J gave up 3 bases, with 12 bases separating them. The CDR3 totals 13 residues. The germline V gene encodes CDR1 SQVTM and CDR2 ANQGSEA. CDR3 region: CSVEAQRGYEQYF. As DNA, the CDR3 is TGCAGCGTTGAGGCCCAAAGGGGCTACGAGCAGTACTTC.

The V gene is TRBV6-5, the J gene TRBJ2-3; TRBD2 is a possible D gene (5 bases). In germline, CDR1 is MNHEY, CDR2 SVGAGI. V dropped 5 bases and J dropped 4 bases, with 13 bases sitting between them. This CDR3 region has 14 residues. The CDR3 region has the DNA TGTGCCAGCAGTCACGCGGACTCCGCAGATACGCAGTATTTT. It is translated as CASSHADSADTQYF.

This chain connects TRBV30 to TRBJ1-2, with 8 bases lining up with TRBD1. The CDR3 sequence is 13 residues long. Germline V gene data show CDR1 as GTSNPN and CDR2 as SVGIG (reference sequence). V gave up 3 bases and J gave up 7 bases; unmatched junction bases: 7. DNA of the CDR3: TGTGCCTGGAGGGGCTTCACAGGGGGTGGCTACACCTTC. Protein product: CAWRGFTGGGYTF.

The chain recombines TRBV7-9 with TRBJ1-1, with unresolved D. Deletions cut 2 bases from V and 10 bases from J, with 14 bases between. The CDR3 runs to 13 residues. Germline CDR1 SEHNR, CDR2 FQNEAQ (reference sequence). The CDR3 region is CASSLSTSLAAFF. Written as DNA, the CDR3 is TGTGCCAGCAGCTTAAGTACCTCTTTGGCAGCTTTCTTT.

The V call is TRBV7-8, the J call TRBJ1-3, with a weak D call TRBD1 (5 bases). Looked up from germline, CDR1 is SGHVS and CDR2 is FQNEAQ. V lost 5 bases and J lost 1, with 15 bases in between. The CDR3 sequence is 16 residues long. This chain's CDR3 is CASSIQEIGSGNTIYF. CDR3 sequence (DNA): TGTGCCAGCAGCATACAGGAGATAGGATCTGGAAACACCATATATTTT.

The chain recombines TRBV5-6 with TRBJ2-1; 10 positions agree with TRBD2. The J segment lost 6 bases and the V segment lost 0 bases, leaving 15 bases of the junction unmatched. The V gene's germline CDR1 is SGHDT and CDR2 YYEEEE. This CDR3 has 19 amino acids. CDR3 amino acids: CASSLVGVRLAGALNEQFF. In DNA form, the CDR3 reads TGTGCCAGCAGCTTGGTCGGGGTACGGCTAGCGGGAGCGCTCAATGAGCAGTTCTTC.

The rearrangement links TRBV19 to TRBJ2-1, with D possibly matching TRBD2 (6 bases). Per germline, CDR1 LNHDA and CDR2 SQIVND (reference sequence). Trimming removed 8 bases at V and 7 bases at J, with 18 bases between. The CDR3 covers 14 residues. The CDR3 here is CASGEEGFLNEQFF. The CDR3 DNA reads TGTGCCAGTGGGGAGGAGGGGTTCCTGAATGAGCAGTTCTTC.

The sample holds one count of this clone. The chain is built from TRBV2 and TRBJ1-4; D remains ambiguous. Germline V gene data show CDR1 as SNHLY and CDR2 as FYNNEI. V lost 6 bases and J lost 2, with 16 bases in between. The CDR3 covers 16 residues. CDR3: CASSSGSSSTNEKLFF. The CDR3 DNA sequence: TGTGCCAGCAGCTCCGGGTCTTCCTCCACTAATGAAAAACTGTTTTTT. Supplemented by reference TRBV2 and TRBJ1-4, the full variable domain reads EPEVTQTPSHQVTQMGQEVILRCVPISNHLYFYWYRQILGQKVEFLVSFYNNEISEKSEIFDDQFSVERPDGSNFTLKIRSTKLEDSAMYFCASSSGSSSTNEKLFFGSGTQLSVL.